Following are 21 T cell receptor beta chains from one sample sequenced in a study of T cell responses to AZD1222 COVID-19 vaccine (dated by TCRdb to 2020 to 2023). The meaning of the sample's time point label: baseline before first vaccination. Library preparation used the immunoSEQ multiplex PCR assay. TCRdb provides this immuneACCESS table in a form limited to in-frame rearrangements. Some clones are lacking; in checked studies, under half of them reflect an unresolved V gene, and why the rest are absent is not known. The sample yields under 130,000 clones; around 96% were counted once. Roughly 2% of the sample rests with the top ten. This sample comprised peripheral blood, obtained on day 0 of AZD1222 vaccination. The receptors shown here come from an adult in good health.

The chain links TRBV6-2 or TRBV6-3 to TRBJ2-5; the D gene is possibly TRBD2 (7 bases). Trimming pared 2 bases from V and 4 bases from J, leaving 23 bases between. Germline lookup yields CDR1 MNHEY and CDR2 SVGEGT. The CDR3 is 18 amino acids. The CDR3 sequence is CASSYPLGRGHWVETQYF. DNA of the CDR3: TGTGCCAGCAGTTACCCCTTGGGGCGGGGGCATTGGGTAGAGACCCAGTACTTC.

The chain couples TRBV27 to TRBJ1-1; 10 positions agree with TRBD1. V was pared by 0 bases and J by 5 bases, with 12 bases of the junction left unmatched. Germline V CDR1 and CDR2: MNHEY, SMNVEV (reference sequence). This CDR3 is built from 18 residues. CDR3 bases: TGTGCCAGCAGTTTATCGATCGGACAGGGGGATGAAGATACTGAAGCTTTCTTT. Translation: CASSLSIGQGDEDTEAFF.

The chain carries TRBV6-2 or TRBV6-3 and TRBJ1-4; no reliable D call. CDR3 length: 19 residues. Deletions cut 0 bases from V and 6 bases from J, with 23 bases between. Germline assignment: CDR1 MNHEY and CDR2 SVGEGT. The CDR3 region has the DNA TGTGCCAGCAGTTACTCGAGGATCTTCCAAGCTGGTAGTTATGAAAAACTGTTTTTT. Its translation: CASSYSRIFQAGSYEKLFF.

This chain connects TRBV3-1 (or the pseudogene TRBV3-2) to TRBJ1-2, with 9 bases lining up with TRBD1. The CDR3 sequence is 16 residues long. V shed 4 bases, J shed 4 bases, and the junction held 10 bases outside the gene matches. CDR1 is LGHDT and CDR2 is YNNKEL in the germline V gene (reference sequence). CDR3 residues: CASSLLSGTGTYGYTF. CDR3 coding DNA: TGTGCCAGCAGCCTTTTGTCCGGGACAGGGACCTATGGCTACACCTTC.

Comments on this clone: Additional DNA sequences in this sample encode the identical CDR3. V is TRBV4-3 and J is TRBJ1-2; a possible D gene is TRBD1 (5 bases). Germline V gives CDR1 LGHNA, CDR2 YSLEER. V dropped 0 bases and J dropped 4 bases, with 9 bases sitting between them. The CDR3 consists of 14 residues. This chain's CDR3 is CASSQDRAGYGYTF. The CDR3 nucleotides are TGCGCCAGCAGCCAAGACAGGGCCGGCTATGGCTACACCTTC.

The chain has TRBV19 and TRBJ1-5; D remains ambiguous. Trimming took off 8 bases at V and 2 bases at J, with 13 bases between the two ends. The CDR3 length is 14 residues. CDR1 LNHDA and CDR2 SQIVND come from the germline V gene (reference sequence). CDR3 residues: CASGPYLGNQPQHF. CDR3 nucleotide sequence: TGTGCCAGTGGGCCTTACCTCGGCAATCAGCCCCAGCATTTT.

The rearrangement links TRBV6-2 or TRBV6-3 to TRBJ1-5; the D is unclear. The CDR3 loop spans 14 amino acids. Germline lookup yields CDR1 MNHEY and CDR2 SVGEGT. V was trimmed by 4 bases and J by 0 bases, leaving 7 bases between them. CDR3 amino acids: CASSSYLSNQPQHF. CDR3 nucleotides: TGTGCCAGCAGTTCCTATCTTAGCAATCAGCCCCAGCATTTT.

The gene calls are TRBV3-1 (or the pseudogene TRBV3-2) and TRBJ1-2; D might be TRBD1 (5 bases). The germline CDR1 and CDR2 sequences are LGHDT and YNNKEL (reference sequence). Trimming took off 3 bases at V and 4 bases at J, with 15 bases between the two ends. This CDR3 has 15 residues. CDR3 loop: CASSQGAGPSYGYTF. The CDR3 region has the DNA TGTGCCAGCAGCCAGGGAGCAGGGCCTAGCTATGGCTACACCTTC.

The gene calls are TRBV9 and TRBJ2-5; D may match TRBD1 or TRBD2 (5 bases each). Trimming took off 4 bases at V and 1 base at J, with 14 bases between the two ends. Germline V gives CDR1 SGDLS, CDR2 YYNGEE. CDR3 length: 15 residues. This chain's CDR3 is CASSSGTDLQETQYF. CDR3 coding DNA: TGTGCCAGCAGCTCCGGGACGGACCTCCAAGAGACCCAGTACTTC. Full variable domain (missing parts from reference TRBV9 and TRBJ2-5): DSGVTQTPKHLITATGQRVTLRCSPRSGDLSVYWYQQSLDQGLQFLIQYYNGEERAKGNILERFSAQQFPDLHSELNLSSLELGDSALYFCASSSGTDLQETQYFGPGTRLLVL.

The CDR3 region has the DNA TGTGCCAGCAGCTTAGTGCGGTCCAGCTCCTACAATGAGCAGTTCTTC. It encodes CASSLVRSSSYNEQFF. This sequence joins TRBV7-3 and TRBJ2-1, with unresolved D. Germline CDR1 and CDR2: SGHTA and FQGTGA. This CDR3 region has 16 residues. The ends were cut back, 2 bases at V and 0 bases at J, with 11 bases in the middle.

The V call is TRBV9, the J call TRBJ2-7; 7 nucleotides line up with TRBD2. The CDR3 is made up of 15 amino acids. CDR1 is SGDLS, CDR2 YYNGEE, per germline. J gave up 4 bases and V 6 bases, and 13 bases lay outside the gene matches. CDR3 coding DNA: TGTGCCAGCACAATCGGGCCTAGCGGCGGTTACGAGCAGTACTTC. It specifies CASTIGPSGGYEQYF.

This clone was detected only a few times. The V and J genes are TRBV15 and TRBJ1-4; 7 bases line up with TRBD1. The V segment lost 1 base and the J segment 8 bases; nucleotides outside the gene matches: 7. CDR1 and CDR2 (germline): LNHNV, YYDKDF (reference sequence). The CDR3 runs to 15 residues. The CDR3 here is CATSRGTGLKEKLFF. CDR3 nucleotides: TGTGCCACCAGCAGAGGGACAGGCCTAAAAGAAAAACTGTTTTTT.

This chain connects TRBV6-4 to TRBJ1-4; 9 bases line up with TRBD1. Germline V gene sequence: CDR1 MRHNA, CDR2 SNTAGT. Germline trimming cut 5 bases from V and 7 bases from J; bases unmatched to any gene: 11. The CDR3 is 16 residues long. The CDR3 here is CASSKQNRGHCEKLFF. The DNA for the CDR3 is TGTGCCAGCAGTAAACAGAACAGGGGGCACTGTGAAAAACTGTTTTTT.

This chain uses TRBV7-9 with TRBJ1-1; D is undetermined. V shed 5 bases and J shed 4 bases, with 14 bases lying between them. The germline V gene has CDR1 SEHNR and CDR2 FQNEAQ (reference sequence). This CDR3 is built from 14 residues. The CDR3 coding sequence is TGTGCCAGCAGCCCTAGGACGGCATCCACTGAAGCTTTCTTT. Translation: CASSPRTASTEAFF.

J is TRBJ2-3 and V is TRBV3-1 (or the pseudogene TRBV3-2), with 10 positions matching TRBD2. The J segment lost 2 bases and the V segment lost 4 bases, leaving 9 bases of the junction unmatched. The length of the CDR3 is 17 residues. Per the germline V gene, CDR1 is LGHDT and CDR2 is YNNKEL (reference sequence). CDR3 coding DNA: TGTGCCAGCAGCCCGGAAACTAGCGGGACGAACACAGATACGCAGTATTTT. Translating it yields CASSPETSGTNTDTQYF.

In this sample, this clone turned up once. The rearrangement joins TRBV6-5 to TRBJ1-4; D possibly corresponds to TRBD1 (6 bases). The CDR3 length is 15 residues. From germline, CDR1 is MNHEY and CDR2 SVGAGI. The V end was cut by 6 bases, the J end by 4 bases, with 15 bases between. For the CDR3, the DNA is TGTGCCAGCAGGGGGGACAAGGGTCTTAATGAAAAACTGTTTTTT. It is translated as CASRGDKGLNEKLFF.

The rearrangement joins TRBV6-4 to TRBJ1-6; a possible D gene is TRBD1 (5 bases). V was pared by 6 bases and J by 6 bases, with 15 bases between. This CDR3 contains 15 residues. Germline CDR1 MRHNA, CDR2 SNTAGT. The DNA for the CDR3 is TGTGCCAGCAGGGGTGACAGTTCTAGTAATTCACCCCTCCACTTT. Protein sequence: CASRGDSSSNSPLHF.

Only one count was recorded for this clone. The V and J genes are TRBV10-3 and TRBJ2-1; no clear D. This CDR3 contains 13 residues. V dropped 4 bases and J dropped 4 bases, with 8 bases sitting between them. Germline V gives CDR1 ENHRY, CDR2 SYGVKD. CDR3 bases: TGTGCCATCAGTGGGGATCTTTACAATGAGCAGTTCTTC. It yields the protein CAISGDLYNEQFF.

DNA for the CDR3: TGTGCCAGCAGCGGCGGTTCATTTTACGGCCACACTGAAGCTTTCTTT. Residues: CASSGGSFYGHTEAFF. The chain combines TRBV9 with TRBJ1-1, with D hard to call. The CDR3 has 16 amino acids. The germline V and J ends were trimmed by 3 bases and 3 bases, with 18 bases remaining between them. The V gene's germline CDR1 is SGDLS and CDR2 YYNGEE.

This chain connects TRBV29-1 to TRBJ1-2; D unclear. The CDR3 spans 12 residues. The germline V gene encodes CDR1 SQVTM and CDR2 ANQGSEA. The ends were cut back, 4 bases at V and 2 bases at J, with 8 bases in the middle. CDR3 sequence reads: CSVVEGNYGYTF. The CDR3 bases are TGCAGCGTTGTGGAGGGCAACTATGGCTACACCTTC.

The CDR3 region is CASSEGRGYGYTF. The CDR3 nucleotides read TGTGCCAGCAGTGAGGGCAGGGGATATGGCTACACCTTC. V usage is TRBV2 and J usage is TRBJ1-2; a possible D gene is TRBD1 (6 bases). From germline, CDR1 is SNHLY and CDR2 FYNNEI. V was cut by 3 bases and J by 5 bases, with 10 bases left in between. The CDR3 totals 13 residues.